Many counts were recorded for the clone carrying this TCR beta chain. Its target is not known. TCRdb independently ran MiXCR on the RACE reads; one entry per CDR3 protein. This sample has some 350,000 distinct CDR3 sequences, with under 8% found just once. The germline V and J ends were trimmed by 0 bases and 1 base, with 9 bases remaining between them. The CDR3 loop spans 15 amino acids. Germline CDR1 LGHNA, CDR2 YNFKEQ. Indicated time point: patch test 1, 2 weeks after DPC sensitization. Treatment denoted: therapeutic diphenylcyclopropenone sensitization with weekly scalp DPC. Researchers sampled blood before each patch test went on. This entry comes from a study of human T cells and chemical hapten exposure. Whole-study results and caveats: Expanded TCRs showed more large CDR3 clusters than pre-sensitization or healthy control sets. TCRs above 1 in 1000 frequency did not change with DPC sensitization.

The TCR sequence derives from a woman between 18 and 29 years old with alopecia areata. Some clones in this sample may be carry-over from other donors' samples. The sequencing used whole blood, collected in connection with sensitization to the hapten diphenylcyclopropenone (DPC). The V call is TRBV4-2, the J call TRBJ1-2; D remains ambiguous. The CDR3 nucleotides read TGTGCCAGCAGCCAAGACTGGTCAGTTAACTATGGCTACACCTTC. Translating gives CASSQDWSVNYGYTF.